The clone carrying this T cell receptor beta chain was seen only a few times. The entry originates in a study of T cells in Graves' hyperthyroidism and ophthalmopathy. Germline V gives CDR1 SGHAT, CDR2 FQNNGV. CDR3 size: 16 residues. Unmatched junction bases numbered 5, after V lost 1 base and J lost 2 bases. Using RNA transcripts as the source, TCR beta CDR3 regions were amplified. With the HTBI primer set, the TCR CDR3 went through a first round of RT-PCR. TCRdb re-called the multiplex PCR reads through MiXCR, storing one row per CDR3 protein. The table shows 350,000 to 450,000 distinct CDR3 sequences, with 14% occurring only once. Patients having uncontrolled infection, another autoimmune disease, pregnancy or lactation were not included.

The source material was blood. This TCR was recovered from a woman aged 55-69 years with Graves' hyperthyroidism. The rearrangement links TRBV11-2 to TRBJ1-5; 7 bases line up with TRBD1. This chain's CDR3 is CASSLAEGQGNQPQHF. In DNA form, the CDR3 reads TGTGCCAGCAGCTTAGCCGAAGGACAGGGCAATCAGCCCCAGCATTTT.